The rows below give T cell receptor beta chains drawn from one sample of a study of beta chain features in type 1 diabetes. TCRdb's table, derived via immunoSEQ multiplex PCR, lists solely in-frame clones and lacks some. The sample consists of 350,000 to 400,000 clones, about 16% of them appearing once. Sequencing input: naive CD4+ T cells from blood. The source of these receptors is a woman between 18 and 30 years old in good health. CDR3s include the opening cysteine and the closing phenylalanine or tryptophan. Each record gives: clone size, V gene, D gene, J gene, CDR3 protein, CDR3 DNA. A D gene is named only where the DNA matches it firmly. Clone sizes are given selectively: once, few, many, or a class where the clone is expanded.

-	TRBV30	-	TRBJ2-1	CAWKRGTGSYNEQFF	TGTGCCTGGAAGCGGGGGACAGGGTCTTACAATGAGCAGTTCTTC
-	TRBV25-1	-	TRBJ2-5	CATSHRGKQETQYF	TGTGCCACCAGCCACCGGGGGAAACAAGAGACCCAGTACTTC
-	TRBV30	-	TRBJ2-1	CAWSARTRGGNEQFF	TGTGCCTGGAGCGCTAGGACTAGGGGGGGGAATGAGCAGTTCTTC
-	TRBV28	TRBD2	TRBJ2-1	CASRSGGFTYNEQFF	TGTGCCAGCAGATCGGGAGGCTTCACCTACAATGAGCAGTTCTTC
-	TRBV18	-	TRBJ1-2	CASRTLSNYGYTF	TGTGCCAGCCGGACATTGAGTAACTATGGCTACACCTTC
few	TRBV7-8	-	TRBJ2-6	CASSLGRDKVLTF	TGTGCCAGCAGCTTAGGCAGGGACAAGGTCCTGACTTTC
-	TRBV9	TRBD2	TRBJ2-7	CARPRESGRMVRYEQYF	TGTGCCAGACCCCGGGAGAGCGGGAGGATGGTACGCTACGAGCAGTACTTC
-	TRBV5-1	TRBD2	TRBJ2-7	CASSSLAGGTYEQYF	TGCGCCAGCAGCTCCCTAGCGGGAGGGACCTACGAGCAGTACTTC
few	TRBV7-2	-	TRBJ2-1	CASSYSVGVRYNEQFF	TGTGCCAGCAGTTACAGCGTGGGAGTGCGGTACAATGAGCAGTTCTTC
-	TRBV6-4	TRBD2	TRBJ2-1	CATRLVGGWNEQFF	TGTGCCACCCGACTAGTCGGGGGGTGGAATGAGCAGTTCTTC
-	TRBV25-1	TRBD2	TRBJ2-7	CASSARQTSGSNEQYF	TGTGCCAGCAGTGCCCGACAGACTAGCGGGAGCAACGAGCAGTACTTC
-	TRBV5-8	-	TRBJ1-5	CASSLVAGRHF	TGTGCCAGCAGCTTGGTGGCAGGGCGGCATTTT
-	TRBV28	-	TRBJ1-2	CASSLRHHGYTF	TGTGCCAGCAGTTTAAGACACCATGGCTACACCTTC
-	TRBV30	-	TRBJ2-7	CAWLWGGNEQYF	TGTGCCTGGTTATGGGGAGGTAACGAGCAGTACTTC
-	TRBV28	TRBD1	TRBJ2-7	CASSFAGARGNYEQYF	TGTGCCAGCAGTTTTGCTGGGGCCAGGGGGAATTACGAGCAGTACTTC
-	TRBV30	TRBD2	TRBJ2-1	CAWSGWGMGGGSSYNEQFF	TGTGCCTGGAGTGGGTGGGGCATGGGCGGCGGGAGTTCCTACAATGAGCAGTTCTTC
-	TRBV6-6	TRBD2	TRBJ2-1	CASTLTQTSTNEQFF	TGTGCCAGCACCCTTACCCAGACTAGCACAAATGAGCAGTTCTTC
-	TRBV5-5	TRBD1	TRBJ1-2	CASSWPGQGPGYTF	TGTGCCAGCAGCTGGCCGGGACAGGGGCCTGGCTACACCTTC
few	TRBV7-2	-	TRBJ1-2	CASSPTLANYGYTF	TGTGCCAGCAGCCCTACGTTAGCTAACTATGGCTACACCTTC
-	TRBV7-9	TRBD2	TRBJ2-3	CASSAPSGGPRMQYF	TGTGCCAGCAGCGCCCCTAGCGGGGGGCCCAGGATGCAGTATTTT
-	TRBV30	-	TRBJ2-4	CAWTPKGGVENIQYF	TGTGCCTGGACCCCCAAAGGGGGAGTGGAAAACATTCAGTACTTC
-	TRBV20-1	-	TRBJ2-7	CSYRETYEQYF	TGCAGTTACAGGGAGACCTACGAGCAGTACTTC
few	TRBV28	TRBD1	TRBJ2-5	CASSPPTGAPETQYF	TGTGCCAGCAGTCCCCCGACAGGGGCACCCGAGACCCAGTACTTC
-	TRBV7-3	-	TRBJ1-2	CASSLTGTYSRGYTF	TGTGCCAGCAGCCTAACCGGGACATACTCACGTGGCTACACCTTC